The 7 T cell receptor beta chains presented below share a single source sample, sequenced in a study of tumor-infiltrating lymphocytes in primary liver carcinoma. Each 20-30 mg portion of unsorted bulk tissue served as the source for co-extraction of RNA and DNA. Constant-region priming of about 520 ng total RNA yielded TCR beta cDNA. Researchers made the TCR beta libraries by running three nested multiplex PCR rounds with slightly modified ARM-PCR. For 10 cycles apiece, the opening two PCR rounds ran with TRBV1-TRBV30 forward primers and a C-beta reverse primer. One entry per CDR3 protein, called by TCRdb with MiXCR from the multiplex PCR reads. The table shows over 40,000 distinct CDR3 sequences, with 60% to 80% occurring only once. The sequenced material came from liver tumor tissue from sampling region 5. Subset defined: tumor region T5, tumor centre. The origin of the receptors is a man aged 35 to 55 with primary liver carcinoma and hepatitis B virus infection.

A note on this clonotype: Germline and junction disagree at one end, which may indicate a read error. The chain is built from TRBV4-2 and TRBJ2-7; 8 bases align to TRBD2. CDR1 is LGHNA and CDR2 is YNFKEQ in the germline V gene. CDR3 length: 16 amino acids. CDR3 sequence reads: CTSSVAGSGSSNEQYF. The CDR3, as DNA: TGTACCAGCAGCGTCGCCGGGAGCGGGAGCTCCAACGAGCAGTACTTC.

The V and J genes are TRBV29-1 and TRBJ2-5, with D perhaps TRBD1 (6 bases). Germline lookup yields CDR1 SQVTM and CDR2 ANQGSEA. The CDR3 sequence is 12 residues long. The CDR3 loop is CNGMDSGEIQYF. The DNA for the CDR3 is TGCAACGGTATGGACAGTGGAGAGATCCAATACTTC.

A note on this clonotype: Compared with germline, one end of the junction differs, possibly owing to a read error. The chain carries TRBV5-1 and TRBJ1-1; D gene ambiguous. The CDR3 covers 16 residues. The germline V gene encodes CDR1 SGHRS and CDR2 YFSETQ. CDR3 coding DNA: TGCGCCAGTAGCTTAAGGACCGGGAACGTGAACGCTGAAGCTTTCTTT. This translates into CASSLRTGNVNAEAFF.

This clonotype has just one count. The junction and the germline gene differ at one end; a read error may be behind it. The V gene is TRBV6-1, the J gene TRBJ1-2; the D is unclear. This CDR3 has 12 amino acids. Germline lookup yields CDR1 MNHNS and CDR2 SASEGT. DNA for the CDR3: TGTGCCAGTAGTGCCCCCCTATATGACTACATCTTC. Translated, it gives CASSAPLYDYIF.

On this clonotype itself: This may stem from a read error, because a much larger clone lies one nucleotide away. DNA for the CDR3: TGTGCCAGCAGCTTAATTAAAGTGGGAGTGAGCACCGGGGAGCTGTTTTTT. Protein: CASSLIKVGVSTGELFF. V usage is TRBV7-3 and J usage is TRBJ2-2, with D perhaps matching TRBD2 (5 bases). The CDR3 has 17 amino acids. With 1 base removed from V and 4 bases from J, the gap between germline ends came to 16 bases. Germline V gives CDR1 SGHTA, CDR2 FQGTGA.

The CDR3 nucleotides read TGTGCCAGCAGTTTTACACTGACCGGGGAGCTGTTTTTT. Translating it yields CASSFTLTGELFF. This rearrangement joins TRBV12-3 or TRBV12-4 to TRBJ2-2; unclear D gene. The V end was cut by 3 bases, the J end by 5 bases, with 7 bases between. The length of the CDR3 is 13 residues.

The chain carries TRBV20-1 and TRBJ1-2, with D possibly matching TRBD1 (6 bases). The CDR3 is made up of 14 amino acids. Trimming left V 3 bases short and J 3 bases short, with 14 bases between. Germline CDR1 and CDR2: DFQATT and SNEGSKA (reference sequence). The CDR3 DNA reads TGCAGTGCTAGTGTAAGGGCAGGGGACTATGGCTACACCTTC. Translated: CSASVRAGDYGYTF.